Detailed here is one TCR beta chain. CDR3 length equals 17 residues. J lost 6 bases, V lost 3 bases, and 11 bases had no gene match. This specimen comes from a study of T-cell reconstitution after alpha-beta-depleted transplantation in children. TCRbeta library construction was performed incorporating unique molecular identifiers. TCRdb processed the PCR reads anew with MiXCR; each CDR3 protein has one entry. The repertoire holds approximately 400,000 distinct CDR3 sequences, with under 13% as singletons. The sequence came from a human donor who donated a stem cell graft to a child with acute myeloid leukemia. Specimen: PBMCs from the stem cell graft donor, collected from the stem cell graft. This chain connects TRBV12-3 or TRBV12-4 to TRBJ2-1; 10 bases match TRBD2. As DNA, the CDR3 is TGTGCCAGCAGTTTTGAAGCGGGGGGGCTTAGAACCAATGAGCAGTTCTTC. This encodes CASSFEAGGLRTNEQFF.